This T cell receptor beta chain was sequenced during a study of T cell repertoires in cytomegalovirus infection. About the study: Shared public TCR beta signatures pointed to both CMV infection and a matching HLA type.

Regarding the study as a whole: Pooled public TCR beta family frequency picked out CMV carriers with the relevant HLA. HLA-C-restricted, CMV-specific TCR beta clonotypes were dominant ex vivo.

Via MiXCR, TCRdb re-called the reads, giving one row per CDR3 protein. In the table there are about 320,000 distinct CDR3 sequences, 8% to 9.5% of which are singletons. This CDR3 has 15 residues. Germline CDR1 and CDR2: SGHTA and FQGNSA. With 0 bases clipped from V and 7 bases from J, the junction kept 3 bases outside the gene matches. This clonotype was recorded at least ten times. The antigen is undetermined. The sequenced material came from PBMCs. V usage is TRBV7-2 and J usage is TRBJ1-6; 7 bases are shared with TRBD1. This TCR derives from a human donor in good health (CMV status not recorded). Some clones in this sample may be carry-over from other donors' samples. The CDR3 DNA reads as TGTGCCAGCAGCTTAGCGGGACAGTTAAATTCACCCCTCCACTTT. It specifies CASSLAGQLNSPLHF.